Below, one T cell receptor (beta chain) is given with its context. Its antigen is currently unknown. Germline loops: CDR1 SGHTA, CDR2 FQGNSA. The CDR3 sequence is 15 residues long. The V gene lost 4 bases and the J gene lost 3 bases, with 15 bases spanning the gap. This specimen belongs to a study of beta chain features in type 1 diabetes. Study-wide points: PCR, the amplification step, might favor shorter templates, equally in patients and controls. Across all four CD4+ subsets, people with type 1 diabetes showed modestly shorter TCRB CDR3s.

One heparinised draw of blood, averaging about 120 mL, came from each donor. The purity of all sorted populations exceeded 95%. The authors reverse transcribed all of the isolated RNA, so sequencing captured expressed TCRB transcripts. About 3.7 million reads per sample were averaged for naive, central memory and regulatory samples. Method: immunoSEQ multiplex PCR; TCRdb's copy keeps in-frame clones and lacks some. Of hundreds of thousands of clones in the sample, 13% were seen once. The specimen was naive CD4+ T cells from blood. This TCR was sampled from a man between 18 and 35 years old with type 1 diabetes. The chain joins TRBV7-2 to TRBJ1-2; D perhaps matches TRBD1 (5 bases). For the CDR3, the DNA is TGTGCCAGCAGCTCCCCCGGGACGGATCACTATGGCTACACCTTC. Translation: CASSSPGTDHYGYTF.